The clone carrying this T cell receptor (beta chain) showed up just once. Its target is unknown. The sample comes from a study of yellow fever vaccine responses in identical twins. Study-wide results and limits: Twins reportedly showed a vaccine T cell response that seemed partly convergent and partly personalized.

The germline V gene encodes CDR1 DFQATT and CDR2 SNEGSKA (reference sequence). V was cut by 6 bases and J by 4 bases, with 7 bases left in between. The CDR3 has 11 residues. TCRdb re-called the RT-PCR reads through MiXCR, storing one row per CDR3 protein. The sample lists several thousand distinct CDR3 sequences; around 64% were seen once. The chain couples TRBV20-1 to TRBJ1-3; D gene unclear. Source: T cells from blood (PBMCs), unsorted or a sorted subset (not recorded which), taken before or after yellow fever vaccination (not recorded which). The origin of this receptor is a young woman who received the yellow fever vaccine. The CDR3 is CSAPRGNTIYF. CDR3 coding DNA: TGCAGTGCCCCCCGGGGAAACACCATATATTTT.